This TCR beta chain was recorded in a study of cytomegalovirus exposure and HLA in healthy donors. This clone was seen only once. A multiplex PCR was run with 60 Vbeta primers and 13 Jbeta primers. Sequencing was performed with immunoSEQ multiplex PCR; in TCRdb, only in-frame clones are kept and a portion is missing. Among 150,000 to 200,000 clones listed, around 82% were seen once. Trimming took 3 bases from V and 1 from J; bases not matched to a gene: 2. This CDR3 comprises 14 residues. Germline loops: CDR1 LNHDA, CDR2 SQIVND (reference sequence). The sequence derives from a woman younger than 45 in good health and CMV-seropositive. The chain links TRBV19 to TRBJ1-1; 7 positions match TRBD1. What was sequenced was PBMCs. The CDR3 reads CASSMNRGNTEAFF. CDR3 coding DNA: TGTGCCAGTAGTATGAACAGGGGGAACACTGAAGCTTTCTTT. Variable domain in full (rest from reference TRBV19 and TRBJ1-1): DGGITQSPKYLFRKEGQNVTLSCEQNLNHDAMYWYRQDPGQGLRLIYYSQIVNDFQKGDIAEGYSVSREKKESFPLTVTSAQKNPTAFYLCASSMNRGNTEAFFGQGTRLTVV.